Below, one T cell receptor (beta chain) is given with its context. These data belong to a study of T-cell reconstitution after alpha-beta-depleted transplantation in children. The library targeted TCRbeta and was prepared with unique molecular identifiers. TCRdb re-called the PCR reads with MiXCR, one entry per CDR3 protein. The sample holds a few hundred thousand distinct CDR3 sequences; approximately 12% are singletons and the top ten take over 5.5%. Trimming at V came to 0 bases and at J to 7 bases, leaving 4 bases not matched to a gene. CDR3 length equals 16 residues. The germline V gene has CDR1 MNHEY and CDR2 SVGEGT.

The specimen was PBMCs from the stem cell graft donor, collected from the stem cell graft. The V gene is TRBV6-2 or TRBV6-3, the J gene TRBJ2-1; TRBD2 agrees at 12 bases. The receptor's source is a human donor who donated a stem cell graft to a child with combined immunodeficiency. The CDR3, as DNA: TGTGCCAGCAGTTACTCGACAGGACTAGCGGGAAATGAGCAGTTCTTC. Translation: CASSYSTGLAGNEQFF.